This TCR beta chain was captured by sequencing in a study of blood T cell repertoires in COVID-19 (dated by TCRdb to the early 2020s). About the study as a whole: The collaborator samples originated in the United States, Italy and Spain and spanned the acute and convalescent phases of COVID-19. The prospective study material was composed of cDNA or gDNA derived from T cells, B-cell-depleted T cells, or PBMCs. The samples were drawn from the first 160 participants of the ongoing ImmuneRACE study and from more than 1,000 subjects provided by 6 global collaborators. Deeply sampled blood TCRbeta repertoires from subjects exposed to, actively infected with, or recovered from COVID-19 were included in the dataset. Sample metadata almost always included a de-identified subject ID, COVID-19 status, age in years and sex. A freely available public database, intended as a resource for researchers studying the immune response to SARS-CoV-2, is where the repertoires were released. HLA class I and class II types, where available, came from metadata supplied by the sample provider rather than from assay-based typing. Overall study outcomes, separate from this receptor: How much clinical and demographic metadata was included differed by source and by participant, and the metadata was provided uncurated.

The immunoSEQ Assay, a bias-controlled multiplex PCR, was used to amplify TCRbeta CDR3 regions from genomic DNA. Per the authors' processing: Nucleated cell counts per sample were estimated from amplification of reference gene primers within the assay. To quantify the absolute abundance of each unique TCRbeta CDR3 rearrangement, sequence reads were collapsed and filtered. For each sample, productive Simpson clonality was calculated as the square root of Simpson's diversity index over productive rearrangements. This is the immuneACCESS table as TCRdb keeps it, with only in-frame sequences that have V and J called. A part of the clones is gone; compared with another copy, unresolved V genes explain less than half, and the rest is unexplained. Clone size and the V and J calls come from that table; the DNA yielded D and trimming. The sample table holds about 100,000 clones, of which 65% to 90% were seen once. About 5% of the sample comes from the top ten.

The germline V gene yields SGHDT for CDR1 and YYEEEE for CDR2. The CDR3 runs 15 residues from the cysteine to the phenylalanine. The DNA shown is the 45-base CDR3, in frame from base 1. V lost 4 bases and J lost 10 bases, and the count of bases not matched to a germline gene is 16. Of note for this clone: The antigen it binds to is not known. The sample holds no much larger clone one base away, and base qualities are not on file.

The collaborating institutions used their own protocols to collect whole blood in K2EDTA tubes. Collaborator samples were shipped for TCRbeta analysis as frozen whole blood, isolated PBMCs, or DNA extracted from either sample type. The sequenced sample consisted of peripheral blood. The origin of this receptor is a man aged 55 to 70 with acute or convalescent COVID-19. This receptor chain uses TRBV5-6 and TRBJ1-1; TRBD1 fits 7 bases in the junction. The CDR3 reads CASSAASGTALGAFF. The bases are TGTGCCAGCAGCGCGGCATCCGGGACAGCCCTTGGAGCTTTCTTT.